This T cell receptor beta chain was found in a study of shared clonotypes between healthy human individuals. Overall study findings and caveats: Richness estimates generally favored naive over memory subsets.

The CDR3 runs 14 residues. The V and J ends lost 3 bases and 4 bases, in that order; junction bases with no gene match: 2. The V gene's germline CDR1 is MGHRA and CDR2 YSYEKL. In the case of this clone: Its antigen is not known.

The repertoire was sequenced with immunoSEQ multiplex PCR; TCRdb's copy has only in-frame clones and lacks some. Of 2 million to 2.5 million clones in the sample, approximately 95% were seen once. V and J are TRBV4-1 and TRBJ2-5; 10 positions match TRBD2. Sequenced material: naive CD4+ T cells from PBMCs. As for subset: CD45RA+ positively selected. The TCR comes from a man between 18 and 35 years old in good health. Some clones in this sample may be carry-over from other donors' samples. DNA of the CDR3: TGCGCCAGCAGCCAGAGCGGGAGGGGAGAGACCCAGTACTTC. This codes for CASSQSGRGETQYF.